A selection of T cell receptor beta chains follows, all from one sample in a study of identical twins. One entry per CDR3 protein results from TCRdb running MiXCR on the 5' RACE reads. The sample has hundreds of thousands of distinct CDR3 sequences; around 20% are singletons. The same specimen was also included in a second study, on yellow fever vaccine responses in identical twins.

Sequencing was done on a sample of CD4+ T cells sorted from blood. The source is a woman younger than 30 in good health. The CDR3 runs from the conserved cysteine through the conserved F or W. Each record gives: D gene, J gene, clone size, V gene, CDR3 DNA, CDR3 protein. D genes are given only for firm matches. Clone size appears in some rows only: once, few, many, or a class for an expanded clone.

. | TRBJ2-3 | . | TRBV18 | TGTGCCAGCTCACCCCCAGCGCCTAGCACAGATACGCAGTATTTT | CASSPPAPSTDTQYF
TRBD2 | TRBJ2-3 | few | TRBV20-1 | TGCAGTGCTAGAGGGTCAGCGGGGGGGAGCACAGATACGCAGTATTTT | CSARGSAGGSTDTQYF
. | TRBJ2-1 | . | TRBV6-1 | TGTGCCAGCAGAAAGGGGGTGGGGGTTACGGTCAATGAGCAGTTCTTC | CASRKGVGVTVNEQFF
. | TRBJ2-3 | few | TRBV20-1 | TGCAGTGCTCCAACACGGGGGGATACGCAGTATTTT | CSAPTRGDTQYF
. | TRBJ1-3 | . | TRBV14 | TGTGCCAGCAGCCAAGCATTACCCGGAAACACCATATATTTT | CASSQALPGNTIYF
TRBD2 | TRBJ2-3 | . | TRBV11-2 | TGTGCCAGCAGCTCGGGACTAGCGGGAGGAATGAATACGCAGTATTTT | CASSSGLAGGMNTQYF
TRBD1 | TRBJ2-2 | . | TRBV20-1 | TGCAGTGCTAGAGATGAGAACAGGGGGCTTTATACCGGGGAGCTGTTTTTT | CSARDENRGLYTGELFF
. | TRBJ2-1 | few | TRBV5-1 | TGCGCCAGCAGCTCGATACAGGGTTACAATGAGCAGTTCTTC | CASSSIQGYNEQFF
TRBD2 | TRBJ2-1 | few | TRBV9 | TGTGCCAGCAGCGTGGGAGGGACGGAGCACTACAATGAGCAGTTCTTC | CASSVGGTEHYNEQFF
TRBD1 | TRBJ1-6 | . | TRBV7-9 | TGTGCCAGCAGCTGGGGACAGGGGGGGAATTCACCCCTCCACTTT | CASSWGQGGNSPLHF
. | TRBJ2-1 | . | TRBV5-1 | TGCGCCAGCAGCTTGGCCGGGGGATTACTATCCTACAATGAGCAGTTCTTC | CASSLAGGLLSYNEQFF
. | TRBJ1-1 | . | TRBV3-1 | TGTGCCAGCAGTTTCGGACCGCGGAACACTGAAGCTTTCTTT | CASSFGPRNTEAFF
TRBD2 | TRBJ2-1 | few | TRBV6-2/TRBV6-3 | TGTGCCAGCAGTCTAGCGGGAGGTCTTGGAGAGTTCTTC | CASSLAGGLGEFF
. | TRBJ2-3 | few | TRBV5-1 | TGCGCCAGCAGCCCGGGGGCTCCACGCACAGATACGCAGTATTTT | CASSPGAPRTDTQYF
. | TRBJ1-2 | few | TRBV6-1 | TGTGCCAGCGGCTCCAGGGTTGAGGGCTACACCTTC | CASGSRVEGYTF
. | TRBJ2-3 | . | TRBV20-1 | TGCAGTGCTAAGAGGTGGGCTAGCGGCACAGATACGCAGTATTTT | CSAKRWASGTDTQYF
. | TRBJ1-6 | . | TRBV20-1 | TGCAGTGCTAGTGACGGGGGTGATTCACCCCTCCACTTT | CSASDGGDSPLHF
. | TRBJ2-5 | few | TRBV12-3/TRBV12-4 | TGTGCCAGCAAACCCCCTGGCTTAGAGACCCAGTACTTC | CASKPPGLETQYF
. | TRBJ1-1 | few | TRBV5-1 | TGCGCCAGCAGCTTGGATTCGGGGAACACTGAAGCTTTCTTT | CASSLDSGNTEAFF
. | TRBJ2-1 | few | TRBV20-1 | TGCAGTGCTAGCAGGGGAGTAACCTACAATGAGCAGTTCTTC | CSASRGVTYNEQFF
. | TRBJ2-3 | . | TRBV10-3 | TGTGCCAGTAAATGGGTGCCCAACACAGATACGCAGTATTTT | CASKWVPNTDTQYF
. | TRBJ1-3 | few | TRBV5-1 | TGCGCCAGCAGCTTGGTTGGGGGATCTGGAAACACCATATATTTT | CASSLVGGSGNTIYF